This T cell receptor (beta chain) comes out of a study of molecular identifiers for immune sequencing clone quantification. The study's findings and limits: Clones that had above 20 RNA copies took up over 97% of effector molecules but under 1% in naive cells.

A CD8+CD4-CCR7+CD45RA+ gate was used to sort naive CD8 T cells. This clonotype was detected only a few times. Its specificity is not known. A much larger clonotype is one base distant, so this may be a read error. In TCRdb, the PCR reads were re-called with MiXCR into one record per CDR3 protein. The sample lists around 65,000 distinct CDR3 sequences, 15% to 20% occurring once. The CDR3 spans 17 residues. The germline CDR1 and CDR2 sequences are MNHNS and SASEGT. This receptor was identified in a human donor in good health. Some libraries in this study had Jurkat cell RNA spiked in. The material sequenced was naive CD8+ T cells from blood, with Jurkat cell RNA spiked in. Specified subset: FACS-sorted CD8+CD4-CCR7+CD45RA+ naive T cells. The genes are TRBV6-1 and TRBJ2-3; possible D gene TRBD2, 6 bases. The CDR3: CASREWAGTTSTDTQYF. In DNA form, the CDR3 reads TGTGCCAGCCGTGAGTGGGCGGGAACGACTAGCACAGATACGCAGTATTTT.